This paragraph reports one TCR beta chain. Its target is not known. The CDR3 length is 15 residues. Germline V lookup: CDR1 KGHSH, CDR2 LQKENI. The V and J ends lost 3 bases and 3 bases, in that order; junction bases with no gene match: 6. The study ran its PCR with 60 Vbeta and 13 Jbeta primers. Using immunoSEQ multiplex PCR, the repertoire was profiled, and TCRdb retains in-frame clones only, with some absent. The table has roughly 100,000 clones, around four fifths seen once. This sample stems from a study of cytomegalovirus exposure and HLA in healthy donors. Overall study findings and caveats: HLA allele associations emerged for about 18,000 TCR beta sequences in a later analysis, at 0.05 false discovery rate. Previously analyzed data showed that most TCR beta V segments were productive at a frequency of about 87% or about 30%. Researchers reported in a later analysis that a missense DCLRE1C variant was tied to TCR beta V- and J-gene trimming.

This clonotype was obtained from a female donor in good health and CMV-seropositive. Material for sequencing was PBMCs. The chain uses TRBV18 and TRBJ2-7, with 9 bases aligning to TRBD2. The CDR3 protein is CASSPERGDGYEQYF. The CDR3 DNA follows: TGTGCCAGCTCACCTGAGCGGGGGGACGGCTACGAGCAGTACTTC.